This T cell receptor beta chain was found in a study of blood T cell repertoires in COVID-19. Libraries were prepared by immunoSEQ multiplex PCR; TCRdb keeps only in-frame clonotypes and omits some of them. The sample has some 160,000 clones, approximately 87% seen once. In germline, CDR1 is MNHEY, CDR2 SMNVEV (reference sequence). CDR3 length equals 15 residues. V was cut by 0 bases and J by 3 bases, with 9 bases left in between. Seattle's cohort entered during active infection and was followed longitudinally. The V gene is TRBV27, the J gene TRBJ1-3, with a tentative D call TRBD1 (5 bases). This TCR derives from a woman in her seventies with COVID-19, enrolled during active disease. Specimen: peripheral blood. In DNA, the CDR3 is TGTGCCAGCAGTTTATCGTGGGGGGGTGGAAACACCATATATTTT. Translation gives CASSLSWGGGNTIYF.